These 12 T cell receptor beta chains came from one sample sequenced in a study of Ad26.COV2.S vaccination and SARS-CoV-2 variants. Produced via immunoSEQ multiplex PCR; TCRdb's table is partial and in-frame only. Of about 330,000 clones listed, about 90% are singletons. Treatment indicated: some 19 received Ad26.COV2.S at low or high dose, single or two shots; 5 received placebo; per-sample allocation not given. Sampling took place 63 days after the first vaccine or placebo injection. The sequenced sample was peripheral blood, obtained in a trial of Ad26.COV2.S vaccine versus placebo. All receptors derive from a person aged 18-60 years who received the Ad26.COV2.S COVID-19 vaccine or a placebo.

This chain connects TRBV12-3 or TRBV12-4 to TRBJ2-7; TRBD2 agrees at 7 bases. J lost 3 bases, V lost 6 bases, and 2 bases had no gene match. This CDR3 is 12 amino acids long. In DNA form, the CDR3 reads TGTGCCAGCAGCAAGCGGGGCTACGAGCAGTACTTC. This codes for CASSKRGYEQYF.

This clone was detected only once. The J gene is TRBJ2-7, the V gene TRBV2, with D perhaps matching TRBD1 or TRBD2 (5 bases each). Germline CDR1 reads SNHLY; CDR2 reads FYNNEI. The CDR3 is made up of 13 amino acids. Trimming removed 7 bases at V and 7 bases at J, with 17 bases between. The CDR3 reads CASTDRDLKEQYF. The CDR3 DNA follows: TGTGCCAGCACCGACCGGGACCTTAAAGAGCAGTACTTC.

The genes are TRBV29-1 and TRBJ1-1; 7 bases agree with TRBD1. The J segment lost 3 bases and the V segment lost 5 bases, leaving 6 bases of the junction unmatched. Looked up from germline, CDR1 is SQVTM and CDR2 is ANQGSEA. The CDR3 runs to 13 residues. In nucleotides, the CDR3 is TGCAGCGTTAAGGGGGCGCTTTACACTGAAGCTTTCTTT. This sequence encodes CSVKGALYTEAFF.

V and J are TRBV5-4 and TRBJ1-1; D is unresolved. Trimming took off 3 bases at V and 1 base at J, with 22 bases between the two ends. The CDR3 is made up of 18 amino acids. Germline CDR1 reads SGHNT; CDR2 reads YYREEE (reference sequence). The CDR3 sequence is CASSWERVSRLENTEAFF. CDR3 in DNA: TGTGCCAGCAGCTGGGAGCGAGTTAGTAGGCTAGAGAACACTGAAGCTTTCTTT.

This chain links TRBV30 with TRBJ2-6; D unresolved. The germline V gene has CDR1 GTSNPN and CDR2 SVGIG (reference sequence). Trimming took 2 bases from V and 4 from J, leaving 21 bases between them. The CDR3 contains 18 residues. The CDR3 DNA reads as TGTGCCTGGAGTCCCGCTCGGACCCCGGTTGGAGGGGCCAACGTCCTGACTTTC. Its protein product is CAWSPARTPVGGANVLTF.

This clone has just one count. The sample contains more than one DNA sequence encoding this CDR3. The rearrangement joins TRBV7-2 to TRBJ1-1; D unclear. Germline V lookup: CDR1 SGHTA, CDR2 FQGNSA. The CDR3 runs 12 residues. V was cut by 2 bases and J by 2 bases, with 3 bases left in between. The CDR3 DNA reads TGTGCCAGCAGCTTAACAAACACTGAAGCTTTCTTT. It translates to CASSLTNTEAFF. Full variable domain (missing parts from reference TRBV7-2 and TRBJ1-1): GAGVSQSPSNKVTEKGKDVELRCDPISGHTALYWYRQSLGQGLEFLIYFQGNSAPDKSGLPSDRFSAERTGGSVSTLTIQRTQQEDSAVYLCASSLTNTEAFFGQGTRLTVV.

The chain joins TRBV2 to TRBJ1-4; the D gene is possibly TRBD1 (6 bases). V shed 7 bases and J shed 2 bases, with 11 bases lying between them. This CDR3 is built from 14 residues. CDR1 and CDR2 from the germline V gene are SNHLY and FYNNEI. CDR3 in DNA: TGTGCCAGCAACCAGGGGTGGACTAATGAAAAACTGTTTTTT. Translating gives CASNQGWTNEKLFF.

The chain employs TRBV7-9 and TRBJ2-1; 8 bases line up with TRBD2. The CDR3 is 17 amino acids. V lost 1 base to trimming and J lost 4 bases; unmatched junction nucleotides: 9. Germline V gives CDR1 SEHNR, CDR2 FQNEAQ (reference sequence). CDR3 in amino acids: CASSLGLLGGGYNEQFF. The CDR3 DNA sequence: TGTGCCAGCAGCTTAGGCCTCCTCGGGGGGGGATACAATGAGCAGTTCTTC.

This clone came up a few times. J is TRBJ1-1 and V is TRBV7-2; no clear D. The germline V gene encodes CDR1 SGHTA and CDR2 FQGNSA. The CDR3 totals 19 residues. The V end was cut by 0 bases, the J end by 0 bases, with 20 bases between. In DNA, the CDR3 is TGTGCCAGCAGCTTAGCCACAGCATGGTCTCAGCGATTGAACACTGAAGCTTTCTTT. It is translated as CASSLATAWSQRLNTEAFF.

The chain carries TRBV5-6 and TRBJ2-3; D is uncertain. The CDR3 has 12 residues. V lost 2 bases to trimming and J lost 4 bases, with 5 bases between them. Per the germline V gene, CDR1 is SGHDT and CDR2 is YYEEEE. DNA of the CDR3: TGTGCCAGCAGCTTAACTGCAGATACGCAGTATTTT. Translating gives CASSLTADTQYF.

V and J are TRBV11-1 and TRBJ2-3, with unresolved D. The CDR3 has 14 amino acids. Trimming stripped 4 bases from V and 2 bases from J, with 10 bases between. CDR1 is SGHAT and CDR2 is FQDESV in the germline V gene (reference sequence). CDR3 amino acids: CASSSDGFTDTQYF. CDR3 bases: TGTGCCAGCAGCTCCGACGGTTTCACAGATACGCAGTATTTT.

This clone was recorded only once. The chain recombines TRBV16 with TRBJ2-1, with 10 bases matching TRBD1. This CDR3 region has 19 residues. V gave up 0 bases and J gave up 4 bases; unmatched junction bases: 12. Germline CDR1 KGHSY, CDR2 FQNENV. The CDR3 protein is CASSQSDGQTGGLYNEQFF. CDR3 coding DNA: TGTGCCAGCAGCCAATCAGATGGGCAGACAGGGGGCCTTTACAATGAGCAGTTCTTC.